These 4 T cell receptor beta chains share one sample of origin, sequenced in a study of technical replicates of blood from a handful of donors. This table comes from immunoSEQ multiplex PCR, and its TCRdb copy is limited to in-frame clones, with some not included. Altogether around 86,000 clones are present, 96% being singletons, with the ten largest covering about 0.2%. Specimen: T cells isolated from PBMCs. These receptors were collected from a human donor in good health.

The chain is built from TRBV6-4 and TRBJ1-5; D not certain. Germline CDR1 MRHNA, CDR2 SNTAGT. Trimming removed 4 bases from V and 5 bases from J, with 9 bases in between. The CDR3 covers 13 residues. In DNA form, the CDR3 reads TGTGCCAGCAGTGTTCGCGAAGATCAGCCCCAGCATTTT. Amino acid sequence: CASSVREDQPQHF.

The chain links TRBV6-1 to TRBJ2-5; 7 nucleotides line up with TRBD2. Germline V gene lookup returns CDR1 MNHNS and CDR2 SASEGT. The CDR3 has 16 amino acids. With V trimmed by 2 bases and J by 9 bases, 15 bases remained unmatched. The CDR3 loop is CASSELASGAKVAQYF. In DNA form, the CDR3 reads TGTGCCAGCAGTGAACTGGCGAGCGGGGCCAAGGTGGCCCAGTACTTC.

CDR3: CASSLTSGVGTEAFF. The CDR3 nucleotides read TGCGCCAGCAGCTTGACCTCAGGGGTTGGAACTGAAGCTTTCTTT. The chain combines TRBV5-1 with TRBJ1-1; maybe TRBD1 (6 bases). V lost 1 base and J lost 5, with 15 bases in between. The CDR3 length is 15 residues. Germline assignment: CDR1 SGHRS and CDR2 YFSETQ.

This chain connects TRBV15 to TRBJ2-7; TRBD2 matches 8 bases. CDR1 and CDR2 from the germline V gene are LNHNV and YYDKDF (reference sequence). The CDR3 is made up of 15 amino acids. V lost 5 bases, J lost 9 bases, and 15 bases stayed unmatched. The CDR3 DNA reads TGTGCCACCAGCCCAACGGACGGGAGGGCCCTTGTGCAGTACTTC. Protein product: CATSPTDGRALVQYF.